The rows below give T cell receptor beta chains drawn from one sample of a study of T cell repertoires in cytomegalovirus infection. Each CDR3 protein gets one entry after TCRdb re-called the reads with MiXCR. This sample has some 250,000 distinct CDR3 sequences, with roughly 9.1% found just once. Sequenced input: PBMCs. The receptors here all came from a human donor in good health (CMV status not recorded). Some clones in this sample may be carry-over from other donors' samples. The CDR3 runs from the conserved cysteine through the conserved F or W. D genes are given only for firm matches. Clone size is shown for a subset of rows, as once, few, many or a class of expanded clone.

>TRBV6-1|many|TRBJ2-6|TRBD1
CASSDYSSTGNSGANVLTF
TGTGCCAGCAGTGACTACTCCTCGACAGGGAACTCTGGGGCCAACGTCCTGACTTTC
>TRBV7-2|many|TRBJ2-1|NA
CASSLLGEQFF
TGTGCCAGCAGCTTATTGGGTGAGCAGTTCTTC
>TRBV20-1|NA|TRBJ1-1|NA
CSARDLRSAVEGQGEAFF
TGCAGTGCTAGAGATCTTAGGTCGGCGGTCGAGGGTCAGGGTGAAGCTTTCTTT
>TRBV20-1|NA|TRBJ2-3|NA
CSARASLWADTQYF
TGCAGTGCTAGAGCCTCTCTCTGGGCAGATACGCAGTATTTT
>TRBV7-9|many|TRBJ2-7|NA
CASSLQDQVYEQYF
TGTGCCAGCAGCTTACAGGACCAAGTCTACGAGCAGTACTTC
>TRBV12-3/TRBV12-4|many|TRBJ2-1|NA
CASSIKIRQFF
TGTGCCAGCAGTATAAAGATCCGGCAGTTCTTC
>TRBV7-8|few|TRBJ1-6|NA
CASSLQTGASSYNSPLHF
TGTGCCAGCAGCCTGCAGACAGGAGCTAGCTCCTATAATTCACCCCTCCACTTT
>TRBV19|NA|TRBJ2-7|NA
CASSIDGPYEQYF
TGTGCCAGTAGTATAGACGGCCCCTACGAGCAGTACTTC
>TRBV20-1|many|TRBJ2-7|NA
CSARILGFHEQYF
TGCAGTGCTAGGATCCTGGGGTTCCACGAGCAGTACTTC
>TRBV7-2|many|TRBJ2-5|TRBD2
CASRPGGQETQYF
TGTGCCAGCAGACCGGGGGGCCAAGAGACCCAGTACTTC
>TRBV7-2|many|TRBJ1-4|TRBD1
CASSPARARGRFEKLFF
TGTGCCAGCAGCCCCGCGAGGGCCAGGGGGCGCTTTGAAAAACTGTTTTTT
>TRBV7-2|many|TRBJ1-2|NA
CASSHGGPYGYTF
TGTGCCAGCAGCCACGGGGGGCCCTATGGCTACACCTTC
>TRBV7-8|many|TRBJ2-7|TRBD2
CASSLAAGVVSYEQYF
TGTGCCAGCAGCTTAGCTGCGGGGGTGGTCTCCTACGAGCAGTACTTC
>TRBV6-2/TRBV6-3|NA|TRBJ1-2|NA
CASSYPLTTGTTYGYTF
TGTGCCAGCAGTTACCCTCTTACCACCGGGACTACCTATGGCTACACCTTC
>TRBV5-1|NA|TRBJ1-1|NA
CASSHRALGVTEAFF
TGCGCCAGCAGCCACCGGGCCTTGGGAGTCACTGAAGCTTTCTTT
>TRBV7-6|many|TRBJ2-4|NA
CASRGGTVGIQYF
TGTGCCAGCAGGGGAGGAACAGTTGGCATTCAGTACTTC
>TRBV7-2|many|TRBJ2-7|TRBD2
CASSPVTSGSSEQYF
TGTGCCAGCAGCCCCGTTACTAGCGGGAGTTCCGAGCAGTACTTC
>TRBV2|many|TRBJ2-3|NA
CASSEPGTSAVDTQYF
TGTGCCAGCAGTGAACCCGGGACCTCCGCTGTAGATACGCAGTATTTT
>TRBV7-2|few|TRBJ2-3|NA
CASSPVDTDTQYF
TGTGCCAGCAGCCCCGTAGACACAGATACGCAGTATTTT
>TRBV7-9|many|TRBJ1-1|NA
CASTRGTEAFF
TGTGCCAGCACCCGGGGGACTGAAGCTTTCTTT
>TRBV7-8|many|TRBJ2-7|NA
CASSLRAPLDEQYF
TGTGCCAGCAGCTTAAGGGCCCCGCTAGACGAGCAGTACTTC
>TRBV12-3/TRBV12-4|many|TRBJ1-4|NA
CASSFISTNEKLFF
TGTGCCAGCAGTTTCATCAGCACCAATGAAAAACTGTTTTTT
>TRBV19|few|TRBJ2-7|TRBD2
CASSGRALPGEQYF
TGTGCCAGTAGTGGGAGGGCCCTACCCGGCGAGCAGTACTTC
>TRBV20-1|many|TRBJ2-1|NA
CSASLGRYNEQFF
TGCAGTGCTAGTCTGGGGAGATACAATGAGCAGTTCTTC
>TRBV7-2|many|TRBJ2-7|TRBD2
CASSNPGLARSYEQYF
TGTGCCAGCAGCAACCCGGGACTAGCGCGATCCTACGAGCAGTACTTC
>TRBV7-2|many|TRBJ2-3|TRBD2
CASSPPGLAGADTQYF
TGTGCCAGCAGCCCTCCCGGACTAGCGGGAGCAGATACGCAGTATTTT
>TRBV7-2|many|TRBJ1-1|NA
CASWFLVSGGRTEAFF
TGTGCCAGCTGGTTCTTGGTTTCCGGGGGGAGAACTGAAGCTTTCTTT
>TRBV4-1|few|TRBJ2-3|TRBD2
CASSQEKRETDTQYF
TGCGCCAGCAGCCAAGAGAAGCGGGAGACAGATACGCAGTATTTT
>TRBV5-1|few|TRBJ2-5|NA
CASSFGQSTYQETQYF
TGCGCCAGCAGCTTCGGACAGTCTACGTACCAAGAGACCCAGTACTTC
>TRBV5-4|many|TRBJ1-2|NA
CASSLAGGFGYTF
TGTGCCAGCAGCTTGGCTGGGGGTTTTGGCTACACCTTC
>TRBV28|NA|TRBJ2-7|TRBD1
CASTQSGTGGYEQYF
TGTGCCAGCACCCAGTCCGGGACAGGGGGTTACGAGCAGTACTTC
>TRBV7-8|many|TRBJ1-5|NA
CASSLEDRRNQPQHF
TGTGCCAGCAGCTTAGAGGACAGACGCAATCAGCCCCAGCATTTT
>TRBV7-8|many|TRBJ1-2|NA
CASSLSRDIYGYTF
TGTGCCAGCAGCTTGTCACGGGACATCTATGGCTACACCTTC
>TRBV12-3/TRBV12-4|few|TRBJ1-2|NA
CASSPTRRLSYGYTF
TGTGCCAGCAGCCCCACACGCAGACTTTCCTATGGCTACACCTTC
>TRBV7-6|many|TRBJ1-1|NA
CASSYHGQNTEAFF
TGTGCCAGCAGCTACCATGGGCAGAACACTGAAGCTTTCTTT
>TRBV15|NA|TRBJ2-3|TRBD2
CATSRGLAEGDTQYF
TGTGCCACCAGCAGAGGACTAGCGGAGGGAGATACGCAGTATTTT
>TRBV19|many|TRBJ1-2|NA
CASKDSKRIIYGYTF
TGTGCCAGTAAAGATTCCAAGAGGATTATCTATGGCTACACCTTC
>TRBV7-3|many|TRBJ1-3|NA
CASSTDSLREGNTIYF
TGTGCCAGCAGCACTGACAGCCTACGGGAAGGAAACACCATATATTTT
>TRBV7-2|many|TRBJ2-3|TRBD1
CASSFAGTGGQDTQYF
TGTGCCAGCAGCTTCGCCGGGACAGGGGGCCAAGATACGCAGTATTTT
>TRBV11-2|NA|TRBJ1-5|NA
CASSLERNRNQPQHF
TGTGCCAGCAGCTTAGAACGGAATCGCAATCAGCCCCAGCATTTT
>TRBV6-2/TRBV6-3|few|TRBJ1-4|NA
CASSYSKGIAELFF
TGTGCCAGCAGTTACTCGAAAGGGATCGCGGAACTGTTTTTT
>TRBV7-2|many|TRBJ2-7|TRBD2
CASSLGGGGFTYEQYF
TGTGCCAGCAGCTTAGGGGGCGGGGGGTTTACCTACGAGCAGTACTTC
>TRBV5-1|NA|TRBJ2-5|NA
CASSSKRLATQYF
TGCGCCAGCAGCTCGAAGAGGTTGGCGACCCAGTACTTC
>TRBV29-1|few|TRBJ1-2|NA
CSVRGDSYTF
TGCAGCGTGAGGGGGGACTCCTACACCTTC
>TRBV15|many|TRBJ1-2|TRBD1
CATNLDRGNYGYTF
TGTGCCACCAACTTGGACAGGGGAAACTATGGCTACACCTTC
>TRBV20-1|few|TRBJ2-7|TRBD2
CSARSGAGEQYF
TGCAGTGCTAGAAGCGGGGCGGGCGAGCAGTACTTC
>TRBV7-6|many|TRBJ2-1|TRBD1
CASSSPGDRDNEQFF
TGTGCCAGCAGCTCCCCCGGGGACAGGGACAATGAGCAGTTCTTC
>TRBV7-2|many|TRBJ1-3|NA
CASSLDGKANTIYF
TGTGCCAGCAGCTTAGACGGGAAAGCAAACACCATATATTTT
>TRBV7-9|many|TRBJ2-6|NA
CASSLYGAGANVLTF
TGTGCCAGCAGCTTATACGGGGCTGGGGCCAACGTCCTGACTTTC
>TRBV15|NA|TRBJ1-5|NA
CATSRDSGGNQPQHF
TGTGCCACCAGCAGAGACAGCGGCGGTAATCAGCCCCAGCATTTT
>TRBV30|few|TRBJ2-2|NA
CAWSVPVPGELFF
TGTGCCTGGAGTGTACCAGTTCCCGGGGAGCTGTTTTTT
>TRBV7-2|many|TRBJ2-7|NA
CASSLSGSYEQYF
TGTGCCAGCAGCTTGAGCGGCTCCTACGAGCAGTACTTC